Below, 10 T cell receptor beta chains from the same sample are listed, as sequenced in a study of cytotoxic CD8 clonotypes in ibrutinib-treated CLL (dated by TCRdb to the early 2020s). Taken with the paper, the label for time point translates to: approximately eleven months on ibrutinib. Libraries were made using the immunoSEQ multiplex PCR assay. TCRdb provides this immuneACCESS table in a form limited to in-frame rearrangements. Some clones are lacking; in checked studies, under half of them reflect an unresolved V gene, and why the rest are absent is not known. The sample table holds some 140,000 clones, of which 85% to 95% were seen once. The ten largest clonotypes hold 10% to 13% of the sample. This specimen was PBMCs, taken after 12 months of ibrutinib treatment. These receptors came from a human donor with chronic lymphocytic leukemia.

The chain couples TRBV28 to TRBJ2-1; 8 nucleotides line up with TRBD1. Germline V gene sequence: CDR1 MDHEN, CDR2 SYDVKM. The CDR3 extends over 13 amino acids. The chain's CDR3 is CGSSGTGHNEQFF. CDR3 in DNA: TGTGGCTCATCCGGGACAGGACACAATGAGCAGTTCTTC.

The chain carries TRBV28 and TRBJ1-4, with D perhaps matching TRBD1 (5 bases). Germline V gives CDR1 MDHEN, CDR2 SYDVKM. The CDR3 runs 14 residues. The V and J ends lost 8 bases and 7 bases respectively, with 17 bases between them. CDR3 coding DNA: TGTGCCAGCGGCCCTCAGACAGAGAGTGAAAAACTGTTTTTT. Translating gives CASGPQTESEKLFF.

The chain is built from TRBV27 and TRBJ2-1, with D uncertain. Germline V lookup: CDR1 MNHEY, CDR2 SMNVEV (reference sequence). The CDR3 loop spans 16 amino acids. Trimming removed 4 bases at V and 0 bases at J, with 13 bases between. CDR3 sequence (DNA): TGTGCCAGCAGTTCCCTGAGTGAGACCTCCTACAATGAGCAGTTCTTC. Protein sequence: CASSSLSETSYNEQFF.

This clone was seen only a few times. As DNA, the CDR3 is TGTGCCTGGAGTCCGACCGGACAGGGGAGGGATGGCTACACCTTC. This translates into CAWSPTGQGRDGYTF. This chain connects TRBV30 to TRBJ1-2; 9 positions match TRBD1. Trimming cost V 2 bases and J 6 bases; bases outside gene matches: 10. The CDR3 runs 15 residues. Germline CDR1 reads GTSNPN; CDR2 reads SVGIG (reference sequence). Based on the CDR3 plus reference TRBV30 and TRBJ1-2, the full variable domain is SQTIHQWPATLVQPVGSPLSLECTVEGTSNPNLYWYRQAAGRGLQLLFYSVGIGQISSEVPQNLSASRPQDRQFILSSKKLLLSDSGFYLCAWSPTGQGRDGYTFGSGTRLTVV.

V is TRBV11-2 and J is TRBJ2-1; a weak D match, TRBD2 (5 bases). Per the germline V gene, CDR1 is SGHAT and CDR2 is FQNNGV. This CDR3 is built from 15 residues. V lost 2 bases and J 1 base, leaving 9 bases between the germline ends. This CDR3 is CASSLRAGSYNEQFF. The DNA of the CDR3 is TGTGCCAGCAGCTTAAGGGCGGGTTCCTACAATGAGCAGTTCTTC.

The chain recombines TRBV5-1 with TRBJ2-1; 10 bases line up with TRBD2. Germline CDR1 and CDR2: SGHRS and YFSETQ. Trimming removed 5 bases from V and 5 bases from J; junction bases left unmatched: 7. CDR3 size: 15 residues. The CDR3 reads CASSPSGRGNNEQFF. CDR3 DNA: TGCGCCAGCAGTCCTAGCGGGAGAGGTAACAATGAGCAGTTCTTC.

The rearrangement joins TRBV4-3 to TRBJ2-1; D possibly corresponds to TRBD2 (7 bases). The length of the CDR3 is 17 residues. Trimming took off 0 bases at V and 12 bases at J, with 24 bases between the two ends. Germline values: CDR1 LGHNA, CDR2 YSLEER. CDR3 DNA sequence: TGCGCCAGCAGCCAAGATCTTAGGGGAGGGCGCGAGGGGGGGCAGTTCTTC. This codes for CASSQDLRGGREGGQFF.

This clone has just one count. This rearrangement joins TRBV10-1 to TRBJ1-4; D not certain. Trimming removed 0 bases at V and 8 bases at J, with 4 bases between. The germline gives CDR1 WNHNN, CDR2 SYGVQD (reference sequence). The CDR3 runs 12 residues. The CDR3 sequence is CASSESEEKLFF. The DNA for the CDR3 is TGCGCCAGCAGTGAGTCGGAGGAAAAACTGTTTTTT.

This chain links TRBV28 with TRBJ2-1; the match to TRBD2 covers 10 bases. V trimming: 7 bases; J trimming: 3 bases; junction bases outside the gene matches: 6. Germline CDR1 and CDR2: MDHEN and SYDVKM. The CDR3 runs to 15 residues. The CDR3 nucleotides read TGTGCCAGCATCCCGGGACTAGCGAACTACAATGAGCAGTTCTTC. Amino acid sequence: CASIPGLANYNEQFF.

CDR3 in DNA: TGTGCCAGCAGCTTGTATGCGGGGAATGAGCAGTTCTTC. Translated: CASSLYAGNEQFF. The chain joins TRBV5-8 to TRBJ2-1, with D possibly being TRBD2 (6 bases). This CDR3 has 13 residues. The V gene's germline CDR1 is SGHTS and CDR2 YDEGEE. With 1 base removed from V and 7 bases from J, the gap between germline ends came to 9 bases.